These T cell receptor beta chains were read from a single sample in a study of blood T cell repertoires in COVID-19. TCRdb's copy holds only in-frame clones and misses some; the assay was immunoSEQ multiplex PCR. The repertoire includes around 140,000 clones, more than 70% of them detected once, and approximately 8% sits in the top ten. The sample consisted of peripheral blood. The receptors shown here come from a woman aged 60 to 75 with acute or convalescent COVID-19. The CDR3 runs from the conserved cysteine through the conserved F or W. A D gene is named only where the DNA matches it firmly. Some rows mark clone size as missing; the rest say once, few, many or name a class of expanded clone.

len: 16
abundance: -
j_gene: TRBJ2-7
v_gene: TRBV11-2
d_gene: TRBD1
CDR3aa: CASSLGGQGTTYEQYF
CDR3nt: TGTGCCAGCAGCTTAGGCGGACAGGGAACCACCTACGAGCAGTACTTC

len: 17
abundance: -
j_gene: TRBJ1-3
v_gene: TRBV11-2
d_gene: TRBD1
CDR3aa: CASSPRQGVSSGNTIYF
CDR3nt: TGTGCCAGCAGCCCGCGACAGGGCGTAAGCTCTGGAAACACCATATATTTT

len: 16
abundance: -
j_gene: TRBJ1-2
v_gene: TRBV7-6
d_gene: -
CDR3aa: CASSSRHSIGGYGYTF
CDR3nt: TGTGCCAGCAGCTCTAGACACTCAATAGGGGGCTATGGCTACACCTTC

len: 14
abundance: -
j_gene: TRBJ1-2
v_gene: TRBV5-4
d_gene: -
CDR3aa: CASSTGGGSYGYTF
CDR3nt: TGTGCCAGCAGCACTGGGGGGGGAAGTTATGGCTACACCTTC

len: 14
abundance: -
j_gene: TRBJ2-2
v_gene: TRBV7-2
d_gene: -
CDR3aa: CASSSNRVTGELFF
CDR3nt: TGTGCCAGCAGCTCAAACAGGGTAACCGGGGAGCTGTTTTTT

len: 18
abundance: -
j_gene: TRBJ2-5
v_gene: TRBV5-1
d_gene: TRBD2
CDR3aa: CASSLGGWRLGLQETQYF
CDR3nt: TGCGCCAGCAGCTTGGGGGGATGGCGGCTGGGACTACAAGAGACCCAGTACTTC

len: 16
abundance: once
j_gene: TRBJ1-2
v_gene: TRBV5-4
d_gene: -
CDR3aa: CASSPLAQGDDYGYTF
CDR3nt: TGTGCCAGCAGCCCCCTGGCCCAGGGTGATGACTATGGCTACACCTTC

len: 13
abundance: -
j_gene: TRBJ1-2
v_gene: TRBV30
d_gene: TRBD1
CDR3aa: CAWRDRGHYGYTF
CDR3nt: TGTGCCTGGAGGGACAGGGGGCACTATGGCTACACCTTC

len: 14
abundance: once
j_gene: TRBJ1-2
v_gene: TRBV4-2
d_gene: -
CDR3aa: CASSQDRGSYGYTF
CDR3nt: TGTGCCAGCAGCCAAGACAGGGGTTCGTATGGCTACACCTTC

len: 14
abundance: once
j_gene: TRBJ2-5
v_gene: TRBV4-1
d_gene: -
CDR3aa: CASSQNYAGETQYF
CDR3nt: TGCGCCAGCAGCCAGAACTACGCCGGGGAGACCCAGTACTTC

len: 16
abundance: -
j_gene: TRBJ2-7
v_gene: TRBV24-1
d_gene: -
CDR3aa: CATSDFRTGSSYEQYF
CDR3nt: TGTGCCACCAGTGATTTTCGAACGGGGAGCTCCTACGAGCAGTACTTC

len: 11
abundance: few
j_gene: TRBJ1-2
v_gene: TRBV20-1
d_gene: -
CDR3aa: CSARVTGGYTF
CDR3nt: TGCAGTGCTAGAGTTACGGGGGGCTACACCTTC

len: 11
abundance: -
j_gene: TRBJ2-5
v_gene: TRBV20-1
d_gene: TRBD2
CDR3aa: CSAPTGGTQYF
CDR3nt: TGCAGTGCTCCCACGGGGGGGACCCAGTACTTC

len: 16
abundance: few
j_gene: TRBJ2-1
v_gene: TRBV7-9
d_gene: -
CDR3aa: CASSLPWTKGYNEQFF
CDR3nt: TGTGCCAGCAGCTTACCTTGGACAAAAGGCTACAATGAGCAGTTCTTC

len: 16
abundance: few
j_gene: TRBJ1-6
v_gene: TRBV5-1
d_gene: TRBD1
CDR3aa: CASSSGQGMGNSPLHF
CDR3nt: TGCGCCAGCAGCTCGGGACAGGGGATGGGTAATTCACCCCTCCACTTT

len: 15
abundance: -
j_gene: TRBJ2-2
v_gene: TRBV27
d_gene: -
CDR3aa: CASSFLPSNTGELFF
CDR3nt: TGTGCCAGCAGTTTTCTACCGTCGAACACCGGGGAGCTGTTTTTT

len: 13
abundance: -
j_gene: TRBJ2-7
v_gene: TRBV6-5
d_gene: TRBD2
CDR3aa: CASGLAASYEQYF
CDR3nt: TGTGCCAGCGGACTAGCTGCCTCCTACGAGCAGTACTTC

len: 16
abundance: -
j_gene: TRBJ1-2
v_gene: TRBV7-8
d_gene: TRBD1
CDR3aa: CASSRSRGTGENGYTF
CDR3nt: TGTGCCAGCAGCCGATCCCGGGGGACAGGGGAGAATGGCTACACCTTC

len: 16
abundance: -
j_gene: TRBJ2-6
v_gene: TRBV5-1
d_gene: -
CDR3aa: CASSLGQISGANVLTF
CDR3nt: TGCGCCAGCAGCTTGGGACAGATCTCTGGGGCCAACGTCCTGACTTTC

len: 13
abundance: -
j_gene: TRBJ2-3
v_gene: TRBV18
d_gene: -
CDR3aa: CASSPRQTDTQYF
CDR3nt: TGTGCCAGCTCACCAAGACAGACAGATACGCAGTATTTT

len: 13
abundance: -
j_gene: TRBJ1-2
v_gene: TRBV28
d_gene: -
CDR3aa: CASSPLGSYGYTF
CDR3nt: TGTGCCAGCAGTCCTTTAGGGAGCTATGGCTACACCTTC

len: 14
abundance: -
j_gene: TRBJ2-3
v_gene: TRBV6-5
d_gene: TRBD2
CDR3aa: CASRRGGLADTQYF
CDR3nt: TGTGCCAGCCGGCGGGGGGGCCTCGCAGATACGCAGTATTTT

len: 16
abundance: -
j_gene: TRBJ2-6
v_gene: TRBV5-1
d_gene: -
CDR3aa: CASSLALASGANVLTF
CDR3nt: TGCGCCAGCAGCTTGGCTTTAGCCTCTGGGGCCAACGTCCTGACTTTC

len: 15
abundance: few
j_gene: TRBJ2-1
v_gene: TRBV28
d_gene: TRBD2
CDR3aa: CASSGGLAVNNEQFF
CDR3nt: TGTGCCAGCAGTGGGGGACTAGCTGTTAACAATGAGCAGTTCTTC

len: 14
abundance: once
j_gene: TRBJ2-3
v_gene: TRBV28
d_gene: -
CDR3aa: CASSETPGGDTQYF
CDR3nt: TGTGCCAGCAGTGAAACCCCAGGAGGAGATACGCAGTATTTT

len: 12
abundance: -
j_gene: TRBJ1-2
v_gene: TRBV12-5
d_gene: -
CDR3aa: CASGPTTGGYTF
CDR3nt: TGTGCTAGTGGTCCAACGACAGGTGGCTACACCTTC

len: 13
abundance: -
j_gene: TRBJ2-7
v_gene: TRBV28
d_gene: -
CDR3aa: CASSPQDRYEQYF
CDR3nt: TGTGCCAGCAGTCCTCAAGACAGGTACGAGCAGTACTTC

len: 15
abundance: few
j_gene: TRBJ1-2
v_gene: TRBV7-2
d_gene: -
CDR3aa: CASSYIQGGHYGYTF
CDR3nt: TGTGCCAGCAGCTATATACAGGGAGGGCACTATGGCTACACCTTC

len: 15
abundance: many
j_gene: TRBJ1-2
v_gene: TRBV24-1
d_gene: TRBD1
CDR3aa: CATRAKTGPRSGYTF
CDR3nt: TGTGCCACCAGGGCCAAGACAGGGCCACGTTCTGGCTACACCTTC

len: 16
abundance: -
j_gene: TRBJ1-2
v_gene: TRBV5-1
d_gene: -
CDR3aa: CASSLGTWEWDYGYTF
CDR3nt: TGCGCCAGCAGCTTGGGAACGTGGGAGTGGGACTATGGCTACACCTTC

len: 16
abundance: -
j_gene: TRBJ2-5
v_gene: TRBV7-7
d_gene: TRBD1
CDR3aa: CASSLPLDRGVETQYF
CDR3nt: TGTGCTAGCAGCTTACCCTTGGACAGGGGTGTTGAGACCCAGTACTTC

len: 16
abundance: once
j_gene: TRBJ2-3
v_gene: TRBV9
d_gene: -
CDR3aa: CASSPPNGGPTDTQYF
CDR3nt: TGTGCCAGCAGCCCTCCTAACGGGGGTCCCACAGATACGCAGTATTTT

len: 16
abundance: -
j_gene: TRBJ1-6
v_gene: TRBV7-2
d_gene: TRBD1
CDR3aa: CASSHRTGRVGSPLHF
CDR3nt: TGTGCCAGCAGCCACCGGACAGGTCGGGTTGGTTCACCCCTCCACTTT

len: 15
abundance: -
j_gene: TRBJ2-3
v_gene: TRBV3-1/TRBV3-2
d_gene: TRBD2
CDR3aa: CARAGASGGKDTQYF
CDR3nt: TGTGCCAGAGCCGGGGCTAGCGGGGGGAAAGATACGCAGTATTTT

len: 14
abundance: -
j_gene: TRBJ2-2
v_gene: TRBV28
d_gene: TRBD1
CDR3aa: CASRQGVNTGELFF
CDR3nt: TGTGCCAGCAGACAGGGGGTGAACACCGGGGAGCTGTTTTTT

len: 11
abundance: -
j_gene: TRBJ2-1
v_gene: TRBV19
d_gene: -
CDR3aa: CASSQVREQFF
CDR3nt: TGTGCCAGTAGTCAGGTCCGCGAGCAGTTCTTC

len: 17
abundance: -
j_gene: TRBJ2-3
v_gene: TRBV24-1
d_gene: -
CDR3aa: CATSSLGGGTSTDTQYF
CDR3nt: TGTGCCACCAGTTCTCTTGGGGGGGGCACTAGCACAGATACGCAGTATTTT

len: 14
abundance: once
j_gene: TRBJ1-6
v_gene: TRBV30
d_gene: TRBD1
CDR3aa: CASGTGRGNSPLHF
CDR3nt: TGTGCCTCGGGGACAGGGCGGGGAAATTCACCCCTCCACTTT

len: 15
abundance: few
j_gene: TRBJ2-3
v_gene: TRBV2
d_gene: -
CDR3aa: CASSAGRGVSDTQYF
CDR3nt: TGTGCCAGCAGCGCGGGGAGAGGAGTTTCGGATACGCAGTATTTT